This T cell receptor beta chain was profiled in a study of OX40 agonist ivuxolimab in advanced cancers. About the research overall: In this trial design, patients received ivuxolimab intravenously at 0.01 to 10 mg/kg every 2 weeks.

About this clone: Its antigen is not known.

Sequencing used immunoSEQ multiplex PCR; TCRdb keeps in-frame clones, though not all of them. The data hold about 55,000 clones, with roughly three quarters observed a single time. Points from the study as a whole: Researchers report that CD8+ T cells had, on average, more expanded clones than CD4+.

Baseline, cycle 4 day 1, and cycle 7 day 1 were the blood sampling points. The TCR comes from an adult with an advanced solid tumor such as melanoma, head and neck, liver or kidney cancer. This specimen was CD4+ or CD8+ T cells sorted from blood, taken in a trial of the OX40 agonist ivuxolimab.

CDR3 amino acids: CASSRLHSMNTEAFF. CDR3 in DNA: TGTGCCAGCAGCCGACTTCACTCAATGAACACTGAAGCTTTCTTT. This chain links TRBV27 with TRBJ1-1; D is uncertain. Deletions cut 6 bases from V and 0 bases from J, with 14 bases between. In germline, CDR1 is MNHEY, CDR2 SMNVEV (reference sequence). The CDR3 consists of 15 residues.